These 32 T cell receptor beta chains were all obtained from the same sample, sequenced in a study of blood T cell repertoires in COVID-19. Sequenced by immunoSEQ multiplex PCR; TCRdb stores in-frame clones only, minus some. The table has some 120,000 clones, about 80% seen once. Source material: peripheral blood. These receptor sequences come from a woman aged 45-60 years with acute or convalescent COVID-19.

V usage is TRBV21-1 and J usage is TRBJ2-4; the table assigns TRBD2, which was not confirmed against the DNA. TRBV21-1 is listed as a pseudogene. The CDR3 covers 21 residues. The chain's CDR3 is CASSKAAETSGGALAKNIQYF. The CDR3 bases are TGTGCCAGCAGCAAAGCCGCCGAGACTAGCGGGGGGGCACTAGCCAAAAACATTCAGTACTTC.

The sample holds one count of this clone. The gene calls are TRBV2 and TRBJ1-5; D is undetermined. The CDR3 runs 14 residues. V dropped 4 bases and J dropped 3 bases, with 10 bases sitting between them. CDR1 SNHLY and CDR2 FYNNEI come from the germline V gene. The CDR3 here is CASSVGDPNQPQHF. CDR3 nucleotide sequence: TGTGCCAGCAGTGTGGGAGACCCCAATCAGCCCCAGCATTTT. Full variable domain (missing parts from reference TRBV2 and TRBJ1-5): EPEVTQTPSHQVTQMGQEVILRCVPISNHLYFYWYRQILGQKVEFLVSFYNNEISEKSEIFDDQFSVERPDGSNFTLKIRSTKLEDSAMYFCASSVGDPNQPQHFGDGTRLSIL.

The chain is built from TRBV2 and TRBJ1-1; D is unclear. Germline V gives CDR1 SNHLY, CDR2 FYNNEI. The length of the CDR3 is 13 residues. Trimming removed 5 bases from V and 0 bases from J, with 7 bases in between. The CDR3: CASSLYMNTEAFF. The DNA for the CDR3 is TGTGCCAGCAGTCTTTACATGAACACTGAAGCTTTCTTT.

This rearrangement joins TRBV11-3 to TRBJ2-3; D might be TRBD2 (6 bases). Germline V CDR1 and CDR2: SGHNT, YENEEA. V was shortened by 3 bases and J by 3 bases, with 7 bases between the two germline ends. The CDR3 has 13 amino acids. The CDR3 spells CASSLRGTDTQYF. The CDR3 DNA is TGTGCCAGCAGCTTGCGGGGAACAGATACGCAGTATTTT.

A single count supports this clone. The chain joins TRBV6-6 to TRBJ1-5; weak D call: TRBD1 (5 bases). V was cut by 10 bases and J by 2 bases, with 12 bases left in between. The CDR3 has 13 residues. The germline gives CDR1 MNHNY, CDR2 SVGAGI (reference sequence). The CDR3 loop reads CAITGFGNQPQHF. As DNA, the CDR3 is TGTGCCATCACAGGTTTCGGCAATCAGCCCCAGCATTTT.

The CDR3 loop reads CAWSQRYDTQYF. CDR3 nucleotides: TGTGCCTGGAGTCAGCGTTATGATACGCAGTATTTT. J is TRBJ2-3 and V is TRBV30; no clear D. The germline CDR1 and CDR2 sequences are GTSNPN and SVGIG (reference sequence). V shed 2 bases and J shed 6 bases, with 9 bases lying between them. The CDR3 extends over 12 amino acids. The full variable domain, in which reference TRBV30 and TRBJ2-3 provide the parts outside the CDR3, is SQTIHQWPATLVQPVGSPLSLECTVEGTSNPNLYWYRQAAGRGLQLLFYSVGIGQISSEVPQNLSASRPQDRQFILSSKKLLLSDSGFYLCAWSQRYDTQYFGPGTRLTVL.

J is TRBJ2-3 and V is TRBV28; the D is unclear. Germline CDR1 and CDR2: MDHEN and SYDVKM. V was pared by 5 bases and J by 0 bases, with 12 bases between. CDR3 size: 15 residues. CDR3 nucleotide sequence: TGTGCCAGCAGTCCCGCGTACGCTAGCACAGATACGCAGTATTTT. As protein: CASSPAYASTDTQYF.

V usage is TRBV30 and J usage is TRBJ1-5, with 11 bases matching TRBD1. Trimming cost V 2 bases and J 4 bases; bases outside gene matches: 4. Per germline, CDR1 GTSNPN and CDR2 SVGIG (reference sequence). The CDR3 is made up of 15 amino acids. The CDR3 sequence is CAWSHGQGANQPQHF. The CDR3 region has the DNA TGTGCCTGGAGTCACGGACAGGGGGCAAATCAGCCCCAGCATTTT.

V and J are TRBV15 and TRBJ1-3; D is undetermined. This CDR3 has 15 residues. V lost 3 bases and J lost 0, with 9 bases in between. Germline values: CDR1 LNHNV, CDR2 YYDKDF (reference sequence). The CDR3 reads CATSRAGNSGNTIYF. The CDR3 DNA is TGTGCCACCAGCAGGGCCGGGAACTCTGGAAACACCATATATTTT.

The V call is TRBV9, the J call TRBJ1-2; weak D call: TRBD1 (6 bases). Trimming pared 3 bases from V and 5 bases from J, leaving 20 bases between. This CDR3 contains 16 residues. Looked up from germline, CDR1 is SGDLS and CDR2 is YYNGEE. The CDR3 reads CASSAPLWGLGYGYTF. The CDR3, as DNA: TGTGCCAGCAGCGCGCCCTTATGGGGGCTCGGGTATGGCTACACCTTC.

The V call is TRBV14, the J call TRBJ2-4; tentatively, D is TRBD1 (6 bases). The length of the CDR3 is 15 residues. The germline V gene encodes CDR1 SGHDN and CDR2 FVKESK. V was shortened by 0 bases and J by 8 bases, with 14 bases between the two germline ends. CDR3 residues: CASSQDLQGRDIQYF. The CDR3 bases are TGTGCCAGCAGCCAAGATTTACAGGGCAGAGACATTCAGTACTTC.

This clone is a singleton in its sample. The V and J genes are TRBV7-8 and TRBJ1-1; D is possibly TRBD1 (5 bases). The CDR3 extends over 14 amino acids. From germline, CDR1 is SGHVS and CDR2 FQNEAQ. Between the trimmed V and J ends, which lost 5 bases and 3 bases, there was a span of 13 bases. As DNA, the CDR3 is TGTGCCAGCAGCCCCCGGGGGTATGACACTGAAGCTTTCTTT. Translating gives CASSPRGYDTEAFF.

The gene calls are TRBV18 and TRBJ2-7; D call uncertain. The CDR3 is 12 residues long. Germline V gene lookup returns CDR1 KGHSH and CDR2 LQKENI. The V and J ends lost 4 bases and 6 bases respectively, with 10 bases between them. The CDR3 spells CASSLLRGEQYF. CDR3 coding DNA: TGTGCCAGCTCACTTTTACGAGGCGAGCAGTACTTC.

The genes are TRBV29-1 and TRBJ1-1; TRBD1 matches at 12 bases. Germline CDR1 reads SQVTM; CDR2 reads ANQGSEA. The CDR3 runs to 18 residues. V lost 1 base, J lost 0 bases, and 9 bases stayed unmatched. The CDR3 region is CSVEGGTGGGPMNTEAFF. The DNA of the CDR3 is TGCAGCGTTGAAGGAGGGACAGGGGGCGGCCCTATGAACACTGAAGCTTTCTTT.

J is TRBJ1-1 and V is TRBV4-1; D unclear. CDR1 MGHRA and CDR2 YSYEKL come from the germline V gene. CDR3 length: 14 amino acids. Trimming took off 3 bases at V and 1 base at J, with 9 bases between the two ends. The CDR3 DNA follows: TGCGCCAGCAGCCAGTACCGACAGAACACTGAAGCTTTCTTT. Translating it yields CASSQYRQNTEAFF.

The V call is TRBV19, the J call TRBJ2-2, with 13 bases that match TRBD2. The CDR3 runs to 17 residues. Germline CDR1 and CDR2: LNHDA and SQIVND (reference sequence). Trimming cost V 6 bases and J 6 bases; bases outside gene matches: 10. CDR3 nucleotides: TGTGCCAGTAGCCAAACCTCACTAGCGGGGGGGGCCGGGGAGCTGTTTTTT. Translated: CASSQTSLAGGAGELFF.

J is TRBJ1-2 and V is TRBV3-1 (or the pseudogene TRBV3-2); a weak D match, TRBD1 (6 bases). CDR1 and CDR2 from the germline V gene are LGHDT and YNNKEL (reference sequence). This CDR3 spans 13 amino acids. V lost 6 bases and J 4 bases, leaving 12 bases between the germline ends. The CDR3, as DNA: TGTGCCAGCAGTTCCTCAGGGGTCTATGGCTACACCTTC. It encodes CASSSSGVYGYTF.

Remarks on this clone: The sample carries other DNA sequences with the same CDR3. CDR3 nucleotides: TGTGCCAGCTCCCAACAGGGGGTGAACACTGAAGCTTTCTTT. Translated: CASSQQGVNTEAFF. The chain employs TRBV18 and TRBJ1-1, with TRBD1 matching 8 bases. Germline V gene data show CDR1 as KGHSH and CDR2 as LQKENI. This CDR3 has 14 amino acids. V gave up 6 bases and J gave up 0 bases; unmatched junction bases: 3.

This clone was seen more than once but under ten times. The J gene is TRBJ2-3, the V gene TRBV7-9; 7 positions match TRBD2. V trimming: 4 bases; J trimming: 3 bases; junction bases outside the gene matches: 4. The CDR3 has 14 amino acids. CDR1 is SEHNR, CDR2 FQNEAQ, per germline (reference sequence). CDR3 DNA: TGTGCCAGCAGCTCATGGGGGGGAACAGATACGCAGTATTTT. Translating it yields CASSSWGGTDTQYF.

In this sample, this clone turned up a few times. The V call is TRBV6-2 or TRBV6-3, the J call TRBJ2-2; D remains unclear. Per the germline V gene, CDR1 is MNHEY and CDR2 is SVGEGT. Trimming removed 0 bases from V and 5 bases from J, with 4 bases in between. The CDR3 runs to 13 residues. The CDR3 nucleotides read TGTGCCAGCAGTTACTCGGAGACCGGGGAGCTGTTTTTT. Translated, it gives CASSYSETGELFF.

This rearrangement joins TRBV3-1 (or the pseudogene TRBV3-2) to TRBJ2-7; weak D call: TRBD2 (5 bases). V gave up 4 bases and J gave up 2 bases, with 12 bases separating them. The germline gives CDR1 LGHDT, CDR2 YNNKEL (reference sequence). CDR3 length: 14 residues. The CDR3 protein is CASSPGIGPYEQYF. As DNA, the CDR3 is TGTGCCAGCAGCCCCGGGATCGGGCCCTACGAGCAGTACTTC.

This clone showed up just once. The chain carries TRBV4-2 and TRBJ1-2; 8 bases match TRBD1. V lost 0 bases and J lost 5; bases outside the gene matches: 8. The CDR3 is 16 residues long. CDR1 is LGHNA, CDR2 YNFKEQ, per germline. CDR3 amino acids: CASSQDSTGGRYGYTF. As DNA, the CDR3 is TGTGCCAGCAGCCAAGATAGCACAGGGGGACGGTATGGCTACACCTTC.

The rearrangement links TRBV29-1 to TRBJ1-2, with TRBD1 matching 7 bases. The V segment lost 4 bases and the J segment 0 bases; nucleotides outside the gene matches: 17. Germline-derived CDR1 and CDR2 are SQVTM and ANQGSEA. This CDR3 has 18 residues. CDR3 sequence reads: CSVVNFKTGTSSNYGYTF. CDR3 in DNA: TGCAGCGTTGTAAACTTCAAGACAGGGACCTCTTCTAACTATGGCTACACCTTC. The full variable domain, with the rest looked up from reference TRBV29-1 and TRBJ1-2, is SAVISQKPSRDICQRGTSLTIQCQVDSQVTMMFWYRQQPGQSLTLIATANQGSEATYESGFVIDKFPISRPNLTFSTLTVSNMSPEDSSIYLCSVVNFKTGTSSNYGYTFGSGTRLTVV.

The rearrangement links TRBV5-1 to TRBJ1-6; the D gene is possibly TRBD1 (5 bases). This CDR3 comprises 16 residues. Trimming stripped 0 bases from V and 8 bases from J, with 15 bases between. Germline V gene lookup returns CDR1 SGHRS and CDR2 YFSETQ. CDR3 in amino acids: CASSLAPGVRDSPLHF. DNA of the CDR3: TGCGCCAGCAGCTTGGCCCCGGGGGTTAGGGATTCACCCCTCCACTTT. The variable domain in full, with the rest retrieved from reference TRBV5-1 and TRBJ1-6, is KAGVTQTPRYLIKTRGQQVTLSCSPISGHRSVSWYQQTPGQGLQFLFEYFSETQRNKGNFPGRFSGRQFSNSRSEMNVSTLELGDSALYLCASSLAPGVRDSPLHFGNGTRLTVT.

This clone was observed a handful of times. The V and J genes are TRBV18 and TRBJ1-2, with 7 nucleotides matching TRBD1. With 5 bases clipped from V and 4 bases from J, the junction kept 7 bases outside the gene matches. CDR1 is KGHSH and CDR2 is LQKENI in the germline V gene. The CDR3 is made up of 14 amino acids. The CDR3 nucleotides read TGTGCCAGCTCAAGAGAGGGGGCGGCCTATGGCTACACCTTC. It is translated as CASSREGAAYGYTF.

The chain combines TRBV19 with TRBJ2-3; D is undetermined. Between the trimmed V and J ends, which lost 7 bases and 5 bases, there was a span of 13 bases. The CDR3 totals 13 residues. CDR1 and CDR2 (germline): LNHDA, SQIVND (reference sequence). The CDR3 loop reads CASKPRWLDTQYF. As DNA, the CDR3 is TGTGCCAGTAAGCCAAGATGGTTAGATACGCAGTATTTT.

The chain links TRBV28 to TRBJ1-5, with 11 bases lining up with TRBD1. Per the germline V gene, CDR1 is MDHEN and CDR2 is SYDVKM. CDR3 length equals 14 residues. Trimming took 8 bases from V and 6 from J; bases not matched to a gene: 6. DNA for the CDR3: TGTGCCAGCTCCCGGGGGACAGGGGGTCAGCCCCAGCATTTT. Amino acids: CASSRGTGGQPQHF.

This clone was recorded only once. The J gene is TRBJ2-2, the V gene TRBV3-1 (or the pseudogene TRBV3-2), with 8 bases identical to TRBD2. V was pared by 6 bases and J by 0 bases, with 6 bases of the junction left unmatched. CDR1 is LGHDT and CDR2 is YNNKEL in the germline V gene (reference sequence). The CDR3 length is 16 residues. The CDR3 coding sequence is TGTGCCAGCAGAGGAGCGGGGGCATCGAACACCGGGGAGCTGTTTTTT. Translating gives CASRGAGASNTGELFF.

V and J are TRBV18 and TRBJ1-1; a possible D gene is TRBD1 (6 bases). CDR1 and CDR2 from the germline V gene are KGHSH and LQKENI. The CDR3 is 15 residues long. The germline V and J ends were trimmed by 4 bases and 0 bases, with 12 bases remaining between them. The CDR3 DNA reads TGTGCCAGCTCACAATTGGACAGCATGAACACTGAAGCTTTCTTT. Translating it yields CASSQLDSMNTEAFF.

Only one count was recorded for this clone. CDR3 in amino acids: CASSPRGPYEQYF. CDR3 DNA sequence: TGTGCCAGTAGCCCTAGGGGCCCCTACGAGCAGTACTTC. This chain connects TRBV19 to TRBJ2-7; a weak D match, TRBD1 (5 bases). This CDR3 contains 13 residues. CDR1 LNHDA and CDR2 SQIVND come from the germline V gene (reference sequence). Trimming shortened V by 6 bases and J by 2 bases, and 11 bases separated the two germline ends.

This sequence joins TRBV2 and TRBJ1-4; TRBD1 aligns across 9 bases. V was pared by 10 bases and J by 8 bases, with 8 bases of the junction left unmatched. Germline V gene lookup returns CDR1 SNHLY and CDR2 FYNNEI. This CDR3 spans 13 amino acids. CDR3 residues: CATQGTGSEKLFF. DNA for the CDR3: TGTGCCACCCAAGGGACAGGGAGCGAAAAACTGTTTTTT.

The chain uses TRBV19 and TRBJ2-2, with a possible D match to TRBD1 (7 bases). This CDR3 spans 15 amino acids. Trimming took 5 bases from V and 2 from J, leaving 12 bases between them. Germline CDR1 is LNHDA and CDR2 is SQIVND (reference sequence). The CDR3 DNA reads as TGTGCCAGTAGTGAACAGGGGACTAACACCGGGGAGCTGTTTTTT. Translation gives CASSEQGTNTGELFF.